The clone carrying this T cell receptor (beta chain) appeared a few times. Authors' analysis steps: Reference gene primer amplification yielded estimated nucleated cell counts. Sequenced by immunoSEQ multiplex PCR; TCRdb stores in-frame clones only, minus some. The V and J calls and clone size come from that table; D and trimming were worked out from the DNA. The table has under 300,000 clones, 85% to 90% seen once. The source of the sample is a study of blood T cell repertoires in COVID-19. Study-level background: From the United States, Italy and Spain came samples of acute and convalescent COVID-19. Nucleic acid was either cDNA or gDNA, and it came from T cells, B-cell-depleted T cells, or PBMCs.

Germline trimming cut 7 bases from V and 2 bases from J; bases unmatched to any gene: 11. The germline V gene has CDR1 MNHEY and CDR2 SVGAGI. The length of the CDR3 is 15 residues. The genes are TRBV6-5 and TRBJ2-7; TRBD2 matches 7 bases. The sequence was collected from an older woman with active or convalescent COVID-19. Sequenced input: peripheral blood. Here the CDR3 reads CASIPTRGRAYEQYF. The CDR3, as DNA: TGTGCCAGCATCCCGACTCGGGGGAGGGCCTACGAGCAGTACTTC.